One T cell receptor beta chain is described in this entry. These data belong to a study of blood T cell repertoires in COVID-19. Study overall: Samples came from the United States, Italy and Spain, spanning acute and convalescent COVID-19.

Cohort allocation depended upon clinical history that participants reported. Repertoires were generated with immunoSEQ multiplex PCR, while TCRdb's copy carries only in-frame clones and drops some. Counted here are about 400,000 clones, about 90% occurring once; the ten biggest clones make up about 1.7%. The V and J ends lost 4 bases and 0 bases respectively, with 16 bases between them. Germline CDR1 SGDLS, CDR2 YYNGEE. The CDR3 loop spans 16 amino acids. This TCR was recovered from a woman between 25 and 40 years old who had recovered from COVID-19. The chain couples TRBV9 to TRBJ1-1; D is possibly TRBD1 (6 bases). The sample taken for sequencing was PBMCs or T cells enriched from blood (not recorded which). The CDR3 region has the DNA TGTGCCAGCAGCCCTGGGGGCAGCGGTATGAACACTGAAGCTTTCTTT. As protein: CASSPGGSGMNTEAFF.